Included here is one TCR beta chain sequence, with context. Its matching antigen is unknown. Sequencing used immunoSEQ multiplex PCR; TCRdb keeps in-frame clones, though not all of them. Among around 40,000 clones, more than 60% were seen once, and the ten largest hold 7.5% to 10%. This sample stems from a study of PD-1 blockade in classical Hodgkin lymphoma. Regarding time point: cycle 4 day 1 (C4D1), after 5 to 7 weeks of nivolumab. No patient escaped relapse after autologous stem cell transplantation, and brentuximab vedotin exposure varied. Study-level results: When nivolumab was started under 1 year after ASCT, patients were excluded. Baseline TCR diversity was reportedly lower in newly diagnosed patients than healthy donors. Diversity similar to that of newly diagnosed patients was seen at baseline in complete responders.

V was pared by 5 bases and J by 2 bases, with 13 bases of the junction left unmatched. Germline V gene data show CDR1 as MNHEY and CDR2 as SMNVEV (reference sequence). The CDR3 covers 17 residues. The chain joins TRBV27 to TRBJ2-7, with 9 positions matching TRBD1. The TCR originated in a human donor with classical Hodgkin lymphoma. This sample comprised peripheral blood mononuclear cells (PBMCs), obtained before the fourth cycle of nivolumab. The CDR3 DNA reads TGTGCCAGCAGTCCACTACTCCGACAGGGGGGAACCTACGAGCAGTACTTC. Protein product: CASSPLLRQGGTYEQYF.